The 9 T cell receptor beta chains presented below share a single source sample, sequenced in a study of monozygotic twins with inflammatory bowel disease. From its re-call of the 5' RACE reads, TCRdb lists each CDR3 protein once, without DNA. This table holds 440,000 or so distinct CDR3 sequences. The sample consisted of blood. These receptors were taken from a human donor with ulcerative colitis or Crohn's disease, or a healthy co-twin of an affected twin (not recorded which).

The chain uses TRBV5-1 and TRBJ2-2. CDR1 is SGHRS and CDR2 is YFSETQ in the germline V gene. CDR3 length: 13 residues. Here the CDR3 reads CASSLDFTGELFF.

The V and J genes are TRBV6-2 or TRBV6-3 and TRBJ2-1; TCRdb picks TRBD1, but there is no DNA to check that call. Germline CDR1 reads MNHEY; CDR2 reads SVGEGT. This CDR3 contains 13 residues. This CDR3 reads CASKRAGGNEQFF.

The rearrangement uses TRBV5-6 and TRBJ2-1; TCRdb lists TRBD2, though no DNA is available to test this call. This CDR3 contains 15 residues. Germline values: CDR1 SGHDT, CDR2 YYEEEE. The CDR3 loop is CASSLRQGLGDEQFF.

The chain recombines TRBV12-3 or TRBV12-4 with TRBJ2-5; with no DNA, the TCRdb D assignment of TRBD1 cannot be verified. There are 14 residues in the CDR3. The CDR3 sequence: CASKRTGGQETQYF.

The chain carries TRBV7-2 and TRBJ1-6. Looked up from germline, CDR1 is SGHTA and CDR2 is FQGNSA. The CDR3 runs 15 residues. CDR3 sequence: CASSPMRSSNSPLHF.

The V gene is TRBV7-9, the J gene TRBJ1-2. Germline CDR1 and CDR2: SEHNR and FQNEAQ (reference sequence). The CDR3 spans 15 residues. CDR3 protein: CASSLGGPGNYGYTF.

V gene TRBV5-1 combines with J gene TRBJ1-1. Germline V gene data show CDR1 as SGHRS and CDR2 as YFSETQ. The CDR3 covers 19 residues. CDR3 amino acids: CASSPGRWGQGLPNTEAFF. Full variable domain (outside the CDR3, taken from reference TRBV5-1 and TRBJ1-1): KAGVTQTPRYLIKTRGQQVTLSCSPISGHRSVSWYQQTPGQGLQFLFEYFSETQRNKGNFPGRFSGRQFSNSRSEMNVSTLELGDSALYLCASSPGRWGQGLPNTEAFFGQGTRLTVV.

The chain couples TRBV19 to TRBJ1-6; TCRdb outputs TRBD1, but without DNA this stays unchecked. Germline-derived CDR1 and CDR2 are LNHDA and SQIVND (reference sequence). The CDR3 totals 13 residues. The CDR3 is CASSKGRTSPLHF.

The J gene is TRBJ2-2, the V gene TRBV5-6; TCRdb picks TRBD2, but there is no DNA to check that call. The CDR3 is 15 residues long. CDR1 is SGHDT and CDR2 is YYEEEE in the germline V gene. The CDR3 loop is CASSLASGGLGELFF.